This T cell receptor (beta chain) was recovered during a study of shared clonotypes between healthy human individuals. The repertoire was sequenced with immunoSEQ multiplex PCR; TCRdb's copy has only in-frame clones and lacks some. The top ten hold approximately 0.38% of the sample, which has 1.6 million or so clones, around 98.5% seen once. Trimming shortened V by 9 bases and J by 9 bases, and 20 bases separated the two germline ends. The CDR3 length is 13 residues. Germline V gene lookup returns CDR1 SGHRS and CDR2 YFSETQ. This TCR came from a man aged 25 to 45 in good health. The chain carries TRBV5-1 and TRBJ2-3, with no clear D. Sequences were obtained from naive CD4+ T cells sorted from blood. The subset is: CD45RA+ positively selected. The CDR3 DNA reads TGCGCCACAAAACCCGAAGGTATAACGACGCAGTATTTT. Protein sequence: CATKPEGITTQYF.